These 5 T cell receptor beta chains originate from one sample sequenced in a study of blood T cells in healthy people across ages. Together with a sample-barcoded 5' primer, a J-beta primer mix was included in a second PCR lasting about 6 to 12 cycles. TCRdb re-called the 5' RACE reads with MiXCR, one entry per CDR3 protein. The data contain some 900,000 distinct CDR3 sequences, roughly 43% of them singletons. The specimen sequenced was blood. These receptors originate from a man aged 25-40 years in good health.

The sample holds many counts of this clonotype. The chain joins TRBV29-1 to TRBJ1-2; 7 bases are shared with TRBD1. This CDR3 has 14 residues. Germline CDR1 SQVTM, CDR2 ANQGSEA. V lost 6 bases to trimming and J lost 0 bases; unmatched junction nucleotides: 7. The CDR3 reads CSVSSGQSNYGYTF. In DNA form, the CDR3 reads TGCAGCGTAAGCTCGGGACAGTCTAACTATGGCTACACCTTC.

The CDR3 sequence: CASSQDAGYTF. CDR3 bases: TGCGCCAGCAGCCAAGATGCTGGCTACACCTTC. The V gene is TRBV4-1, the J gene TRBJ1-2; D unresolved. Germline-derived CDR1 and CDR2 are MGHRA and YSYEKL. With 0 bases removed from V and 7 bases from J, the gap between germline ends came to 3 bases. The length of the CDR3 is 11 residues.

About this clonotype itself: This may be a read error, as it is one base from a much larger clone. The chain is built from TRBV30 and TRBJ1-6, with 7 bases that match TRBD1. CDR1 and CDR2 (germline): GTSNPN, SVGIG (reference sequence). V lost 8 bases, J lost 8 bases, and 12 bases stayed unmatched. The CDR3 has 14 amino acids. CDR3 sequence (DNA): TGTGCCGGGGGACTCGGACAGGCCCATTCACCCCTCCACTTT. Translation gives CAGGLGQAHSPLHF.

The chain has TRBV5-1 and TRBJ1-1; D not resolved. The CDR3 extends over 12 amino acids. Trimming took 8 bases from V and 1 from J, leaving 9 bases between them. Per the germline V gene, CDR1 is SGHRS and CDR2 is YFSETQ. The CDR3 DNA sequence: TGCGCCAGTACGTTGGGGAACACTGAAGCTTTCTTT. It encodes CASTLGNTEAFF.

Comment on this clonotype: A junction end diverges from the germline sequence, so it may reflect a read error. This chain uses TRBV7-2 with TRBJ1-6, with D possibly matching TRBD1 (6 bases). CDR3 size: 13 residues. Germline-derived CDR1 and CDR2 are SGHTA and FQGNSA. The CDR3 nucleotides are TGTGCCAGCAGTACAGGGCATAATGCACCCCTCCACTTT. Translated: CASSTGHNAPLHF.